Listed here is a single TCR beta chain. This clonotype was seen repeatedly, ten times or more. Its antigen is unknown. Base qualities are missing; no much larger clone stands one base away. The library was obtained by RT-PCR. Sequenced on an Illumina MiSeq. TCRdb handled the public reads itself, with Q25 trimming in fastp and clone calling in MiXCR, and kept productive beta chains. Rows with one shared CDR3 protein collapse into an entry with the most common genes and DNA. In all, the sample holds 550,000 to 750,000 distinct CDR3 sequences, and approximately 15% of those were seen once. 3.6% of the sample comes from the top ten. This entry is derived from a study (dated by TCRdb to about 2016). The material sequenced was memory CD4+ T cells from blood. This clonotype was sampled from a female donor in good health, serving as a healthy control.

The DNA sequence follows: TGCGCCAGCAGCCAGCAAGCGGCTTCCCAAGAGACCCAGTACTTC. Its coded protein is CASSQQAASQETQYF. Recombination connected TRBV4-1 to TRBJ2-5; TRBD2 is possibly the D segment (5 matching bases). V is cut by 3 bases and J by 1 base, and the space between the germline ends is 12 bases. CDR1 and CDR2 (MGHRA, YSYEKL) derive from the germline V gene. Including cysteine and phenylalanine, the CDR3 has 15 amino acids. Only the CDR3 DNA stays, 45 bases, in frame from base 1.